The T cell receptor (beta chain) described here comes from a study of blood T cell repertoires in COVID-19. Sequencing used immunoSEQ multiplex PCR; TCRdb keeps in-frame clones, though not all of them. This sample carries 300,000 to 400,000 clones, 91% of them seen once, and the ten largest clones take approximately 3.5%. V was clipped by 0 bases and J by 6 bases, with 12 bases between them. CDR1 SGHAT and CDR2 FQNNGV come from the germline V gene. The CDR3 spans 14 residues. This clone was recorded only once. Sequenced sample: peripheral blood. The receptor comes from a woman between 18 and 29 years old who had recovered from COVID-19. The chain joins TRBV11-2 to TRBJ2-7; TRBD2 is a possible D gene (6 bases). CDR3 sequence reads: CASSLERGWGEQYV. CDR3 nucleotide sequence: TGTGCCAGCAGCTTAGAGCGGGGATGGGGCGAGCAGTACGTC.